Listed below are T cell receptor beta chains from one sample, sequenced in a study of PD-1 blockade in classical Hodgkin lymphoma. Assay: immunoSEQ multiplex PCR; the TCRdb copy retains only in-frame clones and omits some. The sample contains over 75,000 clones, around nine tenths of which appear only once. Material: peripheral blood mononuclear cells (PBMCs), obtained before the fourth cycle of nivolumab. These receptors were taken from a human donor with classical Hodgkin lymphoma. Each CDR3 is given with its conserved first and last residue. Fields, in order: V gene, J gene, clone size, D gene, CDR3 protein, CDR3 DNA. The D gene is left open where the match is weak. Rows may omit the clone size; those that give it use once, few, many or a size class.

>TRBV7-6|TRBJ1-2|.|.
CASSTRLRQNYGYTF
TGTGCCAGCAGCACCCGACTTAGACAGAACTATGGCTACACCTTC
>TRBV6-1|TRBJ1-2|.|TRBD1
CASSKDRVDYGYTF
TGTGCCAGCAGTAAGGACAGGGTTGACTATGGCTACACCTTC
>TRBV11-3|TRBJ1-1|.|.
CASSRRVNTEAFF
TGTGCCAGCAGTCGCCGGGTGAACACTGAAGCTTTCTTT
>TRBV28|TRBJ1-4|.|TRBD1
CASSSADRGNEKLFF
TGTGCCAGCAGTTCCGCTGACAGGGGCAATGAAAAACTGTTTTTT
>TRBV6-1|TRBJ2-3|.|TRBD1
CASSQGQGASTDTQYF
TGTGCCAGCAGTCAAGGACAGGGGGCCTCGACAGATACGCAGTATTTT
>TRBV14|TRBJ2-7|medium-sized|.
CASSQDTGTSYEQYF
TGTGCCAGCAGCCAAGACACAGGCACCTCCTACGAGCAGTACTTC
>TRBV5-1|TRBJ2-2|.|.
CASSLLQGNTGELFF
TGCGCCAGCAGCTTGTTACAGGGGAACACCGGGGAGCTGTTTTTT
>TRBV7-8|TRBJ2-7|.|TRBD2
CASSLAQAGDDEQYF
TGTGCCAGCAGCTTAGCCCAAGCGGGGGACGACGAGCAGTACTTC
>TRBV11-2|TRBJ2-1|.|TRBD2
CASRGLAEGAYNEQFF
TGTGCCAGCAGGGGACTAGCGGAGGGGGCCTACAATGAGCAGTTCTTC
>TRBV7-8|TRBJ1-1|.|.
CASSLATTEGMNTEAFF
TGTGCCAGCAGCTTAGCGACCACGGAGGGGATGAACACTGAAGCTTTCTTT
>TRBV10-1|TRBJ1-1|.|TRBD1
CASSEGQGLNTEAFF
TGCGCCAGCAGTGAGGGACAGGGGCTCAACACTGAAGCTTTCTTT
>TRBV28|TRBJ2-7|.|.
CASSLGGGGHEQYF
TGTGCCAGCAGTTTAGGTGGGGGCGGCCACGAGCAGTACTTC
>TRBV19|TRBJ1-4|once|.
CASCPGPANEKLFF
TGTGCCAGTTGCCCAGGTCCCGCTAATGAAAAACTGTTTTTT
>TRBV11-3|TRBJ2-5|.|.
CASSLDRFGTQYF
TGTGCCAGCAGCTTAGACAGGTTTGGGACCCAGTACTTC
>TRBV19|TRBJ2-1|.|TRBD1
CASSKEGANEQFF
TGTGCCAGTAGTAAAGAGGGGGCCAATGAGCAGTTCTTC
>TRBV7-3|TRBJ2-5|once|TRBD2
CASSLGPSGDQYF
TGTGCCAGCAGCTTAGGTCCTAGCGGGGACCAGTACTTC
>TRBV27|TRBJ1-1|.|.
CASRLGQGDTEAFF
TGTGCCAGCCGCCTAGGGCAGGGTGACACTGAAGCTTTCTTT
>TRBV20-1|TRBJ2-7|.|.
CSALLAYEQYF
TGCAGTGCTCTACTAGCCTACGAGCAGTACTTC
>TRBV7-6|TRBJ2-2|.|.
CASSLRDTGELFF
TGTGCCAGCAGCTTAAGGGACACCGGGGAGCTGTTTTTT
>TRBV7-9|TRBJ2-1|once|TRBD1
CASSYTGTGVNNEQFF
TGTGCCAGCAGCTATACCGGGACAGGGGTCAACAATGAGCAGTTCTTC
>TRBV28|TRBJ1-5|.|TRBD1
CASCGTDQPQHF
TGTGCCAGCTGCGGGACAGATCAGCCCCAGCATTTT
>TRBV30|TRBJ2-7|.|.
CAWSGGPRTLYEQYF
TGTGCCTGGAGTGGTGGCCCCCGCACCCTCTACGAGCAGTACTTC
>TRBV5-4|TRBJ1-1|once|.
CASRTEPLDTEAFF
TGTGCCAGTAGGACAGAGCCCTTAGATACTGAAGCTTTCTTT
>TRBV9|TRBJ2-1|.|TRBD2
CASSARLAGGPYNEQFF
TGTGCCAGCAGCGCCCGACTAGCGGGGGGGCCTTACAATGAGCAGTTCTTC
>TRBV7-2|TRBJ2-7|.|.
CASSYAGFGDEQYF
TGTGCCAGCAGCTACGCAGGGTTTGGCGACGAGCAGTACTTC
>TRBV5-1|TRBJ2-7|.|.
CASSSKGLRYNQSVFYEQYF
TGCGCCAGCAGCTCAAAGGGCCTCCGATATAATCAATCTGTATTTTACGAGCAGTACTTC
>TRBV4-1|TRBJ2-2|.|.
CASSPQGQGPGELFF
TGCGCCAGCAGCCCCCAGGGCCAAGGTCCCGGGGAGCTGTTTTTT
>TRBV7-2|TRBJ1-3|.|.
CASSLGDTGNTIYF
TGTGCCAGCAGCTTAGGGGACACTGGAAACACCATATATTTT
>TRBV7-9|TRBJ2-1|.|TRBD2
CASSSPSGGEQFF
TGTGCCAGCAGCTCGCCTAGCGGGGGTGAGCAGTTCTTC
>TRBV7-9|TRBJ2-6|.|TRBD1
CASSIPGQGFPIANVLTF
TGTGCCAGCAGTATACCGGGACAGGGGTTCCCTATCGCCAACGTCCTGACTTTC
>TRBV7-9|TRBJ1-3|few|.
CASLHSGNTIYF
TGTGCCAGTCTCCACTCTGGAAACACCATATATTTT
>TRBV5-4|TRBJ1-1|few|.
CASSTYRDTEAFF
TGTGCCAGCAGCACCTACAGGGATACTGAAGCTTTCTTT
>TRBV28|TRBJ1-2|many|.
CASLPAGGNYGYTF
TGTGCCAGTCTGCCCGCGGGAGGTAACTATGGCTACACCTTC
>TRBV2|TRBJ2-5|.|.
CASKGSDYNRETQYF
TGTGCCAGCAAGGGCAGTGACTATAATAGGGAGACCCAGTACTTC
>TRBV12-5|TRBJ2-4|.|TRBD1
CASGFSTGGDIQYF
TGTGCTAGTGGCTTCTCGACAGGGGGGGACATTCAGTACTTC
>TRBV7-3|TRBJ2-2|.|.
CASSLNLLGNTGELFF
TGTGCCAGCAGCCTTAACCTCTTAGGGAACACCGGGGAGCTGTTTTTT
>TRBV30|TRBJ1-2|.|.
CAWKRGDYGYTF
TGTGCCTGGAAGAGGGGAGACTATGGCTACACCTTC
>TRBV4-2|TRBJ1-1|few|TRBD1
CASSQVFPGQQNTEAFF
TGTGCCAGCAGCCAAGTATTCCCGGGACAGCAGAACACTGAAGCTTTCTTT